The 21 T cell receptor beta chains below all came from one sample that was sequenced in a study of beta chain features in type 1 diabetes. Expressed TCRB transcripts were sequenced because the isolated RNA had all been reverse transcribed beforehand. TCRdb's copy holds only in-frame clones and misses some; the assay was immunoSEQ multiplex PCR. The sample carries about 930,000 clones, roughly a sixth recorded once. The sequencing sample was made of naive CD4+ T cells from blood. These TCRs come from a woman between 18 and 30 years old in good health.

The chain joins TRBV10-3 to TRBJ1-2, with 10 bases lining up with TRBD1. This CDR3 is 15 amino acids long. V was clipped by 6 bases and J by 4 bases; unmatched bases: 8. The germline gives CDR1 ENHRY, CDR2 SYGVKD. Here the CDR3 DNA reads TGTGCCATCAGGATACCGGGACAGGGGCCCTATGGCTACACCTTC. Encoded protein: CAIRIPGQGPYGYTF.

This clone has a single count. CDR3 loop: CASSLAEVSGHGTEAFF. CDR3 bases: TGTGCCAGCAGCTTAGCGGAGGTCTCGGGGCATGGCACTGAAGCTTTCTTT. This rearrangement joins TRBV7-8 to TRBJ1-1; tentatively, D is TRBD1 (5 bases). V was pared by 0 bases and J by 4 bases, with 18 bases between. The germline gives CDR1 SGHVS, CDR2 FQNEAQ. This CDR3 is 17 amino acids long.

This clone was counted only a few times. The rearrangement links TRBV19 to TRBJ1-2; the D is unclear. The CDR3 contains 11 residues. CDR1 and CDR2 (germline): LNHDA, SQIVND (reference sequence). V was pared by 4 bases and J by 1 base, with 1 base between. The CDR3 loop reads CASSNNYGYTF. The CDR3 region has the DNA TGTGCCAGTAGTAATAACTATGGCTACACCTTC.

This clone was detected only a few times. The genes are TRBV7-2 and TRBJ2-1; D is undetermined. V shed 3 bases and J shed 3 bases, with 15 bases lying between them. The CDR3 spans 16 residues. Germline V CDR1 and CDR2: SGHTA, FQGNSA. This CDR3 is CASSFPIGSYYNEQFF. The CDR3 DNA reads TGTGCCAGCAGCTTCCCCATCGGTTCCTACTACAATGAGCAGTTCTTC.

The V gene is TRBV9, the J gene TRBJ2-5; 12 bases agree with TRBD1. V dropped 4 bases and J dropped 5; count of bases not matched to a gene: 9. This CDR3 comprises 16 residues. Germline V gene lookup returns CDR1 SGDLS and CDR2 YYNGEE. The chain's CDR3 is CASSKRGDRGLETQYF. For the CDR3, the DNA is TGTGCCAGCAGCAAACGAGGGGACAGGGGGCTCGAGACCCAGTACTTC.

A few counts support this clone. The chain combines TRBV5-1 with TRBJ2-5, with TRBD2 matching 7 bases. V dropped 5 bases and J dropped 2; count of bases not matched to a gene: 12. CDR3 length: 16 residues. The germline V gene encodes CDR1 SGHRS and CDR2 YFSETQ. The CDR3 DNA follows: TGCGCCAGCAGTCGTCCGCGGGCTAGCGGACAAGAGACCCAGTACTTC. Translated, it gives CASSRPRASGQETQYF.

The chain joins TRBV18 to TRBJ2-1, with D maybe TRBD2 (7 bases). CDR3 length: 17 amino acids. Germline V CDR1 and CDR2: KGHSH, LQKENI. Trimming removed 2 bases at V and 0 bases at J, with 14 bases between. CDR3 region: CASSPLRGAYSYNEQFF. The CDR3 nucleotides read TGTGCCAGCTCACCATTACGGGGGGCCTACTCCTACAATGAGCAGTTCTTC. The full variable domain, rest sourced from reference TRBV18 and TRBJ2-1, is NAGVMQNPRHLVRRRGQEARLRCSPMKGHSHVYWYRQLPEEGLKFMVYLQKENIIDESGMPKERFSAEFPKEGPSILRIQQVVRGDSAAYFCASSPLRGAYSYNEQFFGPGTRLTVL.

The chain links TRBV28 to TRBJ1-2; the D is unclear. This CDR3 has 13 amino acids. V lost 2 bases to trimming and J lost 0 bases, with 4 bases between them. The germline V gene has CDR1 MDHEN and CDR2 SYDVKM. For the CDR3, the DNA is TGTGCCAGCAGTTTACACCCTAACTATGGCTACACCTTC. Its translation: CASSLHPNYGYTF.

This rearrangement joins TRBV11-2 to TRBJ2-7, with D perhaps matching TRBD1 (5 bases). The CDR3 is 14 amino acids. The germline V and J ends were trimmed by 4 bases and 3 bases, with 13 bases remaining between them. The germline V gene has CDR1 SGHAT and CDR2 FQNNGV. CDR3 in amino acids: CASSSIQGRYEQYF. CDR3 nucleotides: TGTGCCAGCAGCTCGATCCAGGGTCGCTACGAGCAGTACTTC.

This clone was counted once. The rearrangement links TRBV5-4 to TRBJ2-1; 8 bases align to TRBD2. The CDR3 is 15 residues long. Germline lookup yields CDR1 SGHNT and CDR2 YYREEE (reference sequence). Germline trimming cut 0 bases from V and 5 bases from J; bases unmatched to any gene: 4. CDR3 coding DNA: TGTGCCAGCAGCTTGGGGACTAGCAGCGACAATGAGCAGTTCTTC. Encoded protein: CASSLGTSSDNEQFF.

This clone was recorded a few times. The chain is built from TRBV14 and TRBJ1-1; D is possibly TRBD1 (6 bases). The V and J ends lost 3 bases and 2 bases respectively, with 16 bases between them. Germline V gene sequence: CDR1 SGHDN, CDR2 FVKESK. There are 16 residues in the CDR3. The CDR3 DNA follows: TGTGCCAGCAGCCAGAATACAGGGTTTGGAAACACTGAAGCTTTCTTT. It translates to CASSQNTGFGNTEAFF.

This clone turned up a few times. The chain uses TRBV11-2 and TRBJ2-7; 12 bases fit TRBD2. The V gene end was trimmed by 5 bases and the J gene end by 4 bases; junction bases not matched to a gene: 9. The CDR3 runs to 16 residues. Germline V gene data show CDR1 as SGHAT and CDR2 as FQNNGV. CDR3 residues: CASSPFGLAGGYEQYF. The CDR3 DNA follows: TGTGCCAGCAGCCCGTTCGGGCTAGCGGGAGGGTACGAGCAGTACTTC.

This clone showed up just a few times. The chain couples TRBV18 to TRBJ2-7, with D perhaps TRBD2 (6 bases). Germline values: CDR1 KGHSH, CDR2 LQKENI. V was cut by 2 bases and J by 0 bases, with 11 bases left in between. The CDR3 is 15 amino acids. The CDR3 sequence: CASSPGQRASYEQYF. The DNA of the CDR3 is TGTGCCAGCTCACCAGGCCAGCGGGCCTCCTACGAGCAGTACTTC.

This clone was found a few times. CDR3 residues: CASSSFMGGYTF. Here the CDR3 DNA reads TGTGCCAGCAGCTCCTTTATGGGGGGCTACACCTTC. The V call is TRBV7-2, the J call TRBJ1-2; D is unclear. V was clipped by 4 bases and J by 8 bases, with 11 bases between them. The CDR3 sequence is 12 residues long. The germline gives CDR1 SGHTA, CDR2 FQGNSA.

The chain's CDR3 is CASSSRPQLDRYQETQYF. CDR3 sequence (DNA): TGTGCCAGCAGCTCTCGCCCCCAACTAGATAGGTACCAAGAGACCCAGTACTTC. This sequence joins TRBV9 and TRBJ2-5, with D possibly being TRBD2 (5 bases). V was cut by 4 bases and J by 0 bases, with 22 bases left in between. The length of the CDR3 is 18 residues. Germline V lookup: CDR1 SGDLS, CDR2 YYNGEE.

The chain is built from TRBV5-1 and TRBJ1-4, with D tentatively TRBD1 (5 bases). V lost 1 base and J 7 bases, leaving 11 bases between the germline ends. CDR3 length: 14 amino acids. CDR1 and CDR2 from the germline V gene are SGHRS and YFSETQ. In DNA form, the CDR3 reads TGCGCCAGCAGCTTGCAAGGGGTTTCTGAAAAACTGTTTTTT. Its protein is CASSLQGVSEKLFF.

The CDR3, as DNA: TGTGCCAGTAGTATCAGTCGGGGGAACACCGGGGAGCTGTTTTTT. Amino acids: CASSISRGNTGELFF. The chain recombines TRBV19 with TRBJ2-2; a possible D gene is TRBD2 (5 bases). Deletions cut 3 bases from V and 1 base from J, with 9 bases between. The length of the CDR3 is 15 residues. Germline CDR1 reads LNHDA; CDR2 reads SQIVND (reference sequence).

This clone came up a few times. The rearrangement uses TRBV7-2 and TRBJ1-2; TRBD1 agrees at 7 bases. Germline lookup yields CDR1 SGHTA and CDR2 FQGNSA. V shed 5 bases and J 8 bases; nucleotides not matched to a gene: 17. This CDR3 is 16 amino acids long. CDR3 nucleotides: TGTGCCAGCAGCACATTTACCCTACGGGACAGTTCGGGCTACACCTTC. Its translation: CASSTFTLRDSSGYTF.

V gene TRBV10-3 combines with J gene TRBJ2-1; D gene ambiguous. Trimming pared 5 bases from V and 0 bases from J, leaving 8 bases between. CDR1 is ENHRY, CDR2 SYGVKD, per germline. This CDR3 has 14 amino acids. The chain's CDR3 is CAISSKGSYNEQFF. The CDR3 nucleotides are TGTGCCATCAGTTCGAAGGGCTCCTACAATGAGCAGTTCTTC.

This clone came up once. This chain connects TRBV9 to TRBJ2-3; 9 bases line up with TRBD1. The CDR3 extends over 16 amino acids. Germline V lookup: CDR1 SGDLS, CDR2 YYNGEE. V lost 0 bases to trimming and J lost 4 bases; unmatched junction nucleotides: 6. The CDR3 nucleotides read TGTGCCAGCAGCGTAGGTTTGACAGGGGGTCCAGATACGCAGTATTTT. Its protein product is CASSVGLTGGPDTQYF. Full variable domain (rest looked up from reference TRBV9 and TRBJ2-3): DSGVTQTPKHLITATGQRVTLRCSPRSGDLSVYWYQQSLDQGLQFLIQYYNGEERAKGNILERFSAQQFPDLHSELNLSSLELGDSALYFCASSVGLTGGPDTQYFGPGTRLTVL.

The chain uses TRBV28 and TRBJ1-5; D might be TRBD1 (5 bases). From germline, CDR1 is MDHEN and CDR2 SYDVKM. The CDR3 is 12 amino acids. V lost 9 bases and J lost 9, with 15 bases in between. The CDR3 DNA follows: TGTGCCAGTGGGACCCTTTCGGGGCCCCAGCATTTT. It codes for CASGTLSGPQHF.